This TCR beta chain is drawn from a study of Ad26.COV2.S vaccination and SARS-CoV-2 variants. Background on the study: Once, or twice with 56 days between doses, Ad26.COV2.S was given intramuscularly.

Treatment of the sample: roughly 19 received Ad26.COV2.S at low or high dose, single or two shots; 5 received placebo; per-sample allocation not given. Day 63 following the first vaccine or placebo injection was when the samples were taken. The shot given was an Ad26 vector that makes Wuhan-strain SARS-CoV-2 spike. The CDR3 has 19 residues. V shed 0 bases and J 6 bases; nucleotides not matched to a gene: 12. CDR1 and CDR2 (germline): SGHNT, YYREEE (reference sequence). Overall study findings and caveats: The TCR breadth and depth analyses may have understated or missed part of the total T cell responses.

Details on this clone: Its antigen is not known.

This table comes from immunoSEQ multiplex PCR, and its TCRdb copy is limited to in-frame clones, with some not included. The sample lists about 440,000 clones, around 90% occurring once. The chain couples TRBV5-4 to TRBJ2-2, with 12 bases fitting TRBD2. The sequences come from peripheral blood, collected in a trial of Ad26.COV2.S vaccine versus placebo. This receptor was taken from a person aged 18 to 59 who received the Ad26.COV2.S COVID-19 vaccine or a placebo. The CDR3 nucleotides are TGTGCCAGCAGCTTGGGGCGACTAGCGGGAGCCCTCGCTTCCGGGGAGCTGTTTTTT. This encodes CASSLGRLAGALASGELFF.